This TCR beta chain comes out of a study of shared clonotypes between healthy human individuals. Some 30,000 T cell genomes, or roughly 180 ng DNA, went into the sorted-subset replicate PCRs. Profiled with immunoSEQ multiplex PCR; TCRdb holds only in-frame clones, not every one. The sample comprises 2 million to 2.5 million clones, 90% to 97% of which are singletons, and 0.1% to 0.15% rests with the top ten. The ends were cut back, 5 bases at V and 2 bases at J, with 13 bases in the middle. The germline gives CDR1 MNHEY, CDR2 SMNVEV (reference sequence). There are 16 residues in the CDR3. The sequencing sample was made of naive CD4+ T cells sorted from blood. The subset here: CD45RA+ positively selected. The TCR was taken from a man younger than 35 in good health. This rearrangement joins TRBV27 to TRBJ2-6; D perhaps matches TRBD1 (6 bases). The CDR3, as DNA: TGTGCCAGCAGTCTACTTACAGGGACTGGGGCCAACGTCCTGACTTTC. Protein product: CASSLLTGTGANVLTF.